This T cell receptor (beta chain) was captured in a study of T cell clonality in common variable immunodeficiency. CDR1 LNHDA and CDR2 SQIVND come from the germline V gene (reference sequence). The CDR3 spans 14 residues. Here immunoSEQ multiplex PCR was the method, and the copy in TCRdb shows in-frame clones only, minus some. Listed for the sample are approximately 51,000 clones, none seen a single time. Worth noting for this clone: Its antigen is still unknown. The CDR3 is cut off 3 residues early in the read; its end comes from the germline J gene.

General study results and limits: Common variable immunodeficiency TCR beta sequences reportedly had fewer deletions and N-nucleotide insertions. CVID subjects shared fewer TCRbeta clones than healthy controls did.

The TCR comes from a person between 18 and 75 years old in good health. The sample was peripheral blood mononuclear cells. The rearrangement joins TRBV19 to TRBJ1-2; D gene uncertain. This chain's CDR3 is CASSPADSYNDYTF. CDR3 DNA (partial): TGTGCCAGTAGTCCCGCGGACTCCTACAATGAC.